This T cell receptor beta chain came from a study of blood T cell repertoires in COVID-19. Living in 25 or so US areas, the participants were between roughly 18 and 90 years of age. Grouping used clinical history reported by participants in a survey and questionnaire. This table comes from immunoSEQ multiplex PCR, and its TCRdb copy is limited to in-frame clones, with some not included. The sample lists 490,000 or so clones, roughly 90% occurring once. The CDR3 consists of 15 residues. CDR1 is SNHLY and CDR2 is FYNNEI in the germline V gene. The junction had 11 bases not matched to a gene; V was cut back by 5 bases and J by 4 bases.

The chain employs TRBV2 and TRBJ2-7; 7 bases map to TRBD2. This TCR was sampled from a woman between 35 and 50 years old who had recovered from COVID-19. The sample taken for sequencing was PBMCs or T cells enriched from blood (not recorded which). The CDR3 loop is CASSRDYPTNYEQYF. The CDR3 DNA reads as TGTGCCAGCAGTCGGGACTACCCAACTAATTACGAGCAGTACTTC.